This T cell receptor beta chain was profiled in a study of CD8 T cells in ankylosing spondylitis. Germline V CDR1 and CDR2: MGHDK, SYGVNS. The CDR3 covers 14 residues. Trimming removed 3 bases from V and 3 bases from J, with 8 bases in between. TCRdb re-derived calls from the 5' RACE reads in MiXCR, one entry per CDR3 protein. The repertoire holds about 250,000 distinct CDR3 sequences, with approximately 8% as singletons. This clonotype was recorded at least ten times. This rearrangement joins TRBV25-1 to TRBJ2-2; D unclear. This sequence originates from a female donor with ankylosing spondylitis or in good health (not recorded which). The specimen sequenced was blood, either unsorted or a sorted T cell fraction (not recorded which). The CDR3 coding sequence is TGTGCCAGCAGTGAGAGTATCTACACCGGGGAGCTGTTTTTT. This gives the protein CASSESIYTGELFF.